What follows are 25 T cell receptor beta chains derived from one specimen sequenced in a study of molecular identifiers for immune sequencing clone quantification. TCRdb analysed the PCR reads with MiXCR anew, one entry per CDR3 protein. The sample yields approximately 680,000 distinct CDR3 sequences, about 25% seen once. Sequenced sample: naive CD8+ T cells from blood, with Jurkat cell RNA spiked in. As for subset: FACS-sorted CD8+CD4-CCR7+CD45RA+ naive T cells. These receptors originate from a human donor in good health. Some libraries in this study had Jurkat cell RNA spiked in.

V gene TRBV20-1 combines with J gene TRBJ2-7; the D call may be TRBD1 or TRBD2 (5 bases each). The V end lost 1 base, the J end lost 7 bases, and 17 bases lay between the germline ends. This CDR3 contains 14 residues. The germline gives CDR1 DFQATT, CDR2 SNEGSKA (reference sequence). The CDR3: CSARGAEGTKEQYF. In DNA form, the CDR3 reads TGCAGTGCTAGAGGGGCCGAGGGGACCAAGGAGCAGTACTTC.

Only a few counts were recorded for this clonotype. This chain connects TRBV9 to TRBJ2-3; weak D call: TRBD2 (6 bases). The CDR3 is made up of 14 amino acids. Germline V gene sequence: CDR1 SGDLS, CDR2 YYNGEE. Trimming left V 0 bases short and J 6 bases short, with 11 bases between. Written as DNA, the CDR3 is TGTGCCAGCAGCGTAGATTTCCTAGCGGATACGCAGTATTTT. Residues: CASSVDFLADTQYF.

As concerns this clonotype: A read error may account for a junction end that differs from germline. V is TRBV13 and J is TRBJ2-3, with no clear D. In germline, CDR1 is PRHDT, CDR2 FYEKMQ (reference sequence). This CDR3 has 15 residues. The CDR3 here is CANSFWVGKSDTQYF. The DNA for the CDR3 is TGTGCCAACAGCTTCTGGGTAGGGAAGTCAGATACGCAGTATTTT.

This clonotype was found many times. This chain connects TRBV12-3 or TRBV12-4 to TRBJ1-5, with D possibly being TRBD1 (6 bases). Trimming left V 6 bases short and J 1 base short, with 13 bases between. This CDR3 is built from 15 residues. This chain's CDR3 is CASSHLGGSNQPQHF. The CDR3 nucleotides are TGTGCCAGCAGCCACTTGGGGGGCAGCAATCAGCCCCAGCATTTT.

Only a few counts were recorded for this clonotype. The chain employs TRBV7-9 and TRBJ2-1; D is possibly TRBD1 or TRBD2 (5 bases each). V lost 5 bases and J lost 5, with 19 bases in between. Germline CDR1 reads SEHNR; CDR2 reads FQNEAQ (reference sequence). This CDR3 is built from 16 residues. The DNA of the CDR3 is TGTGCCAGCAGCCTCCCGGGGCAGAAAGACGACAATGAGCAGTTCTTC. It codes for CASSLPGQKDDNEQFF. The full variable domain, rest sourced from reference TRBV7-9 and TRBJ2-1, is DTGVSQNPRHKITKRGQNVTFRCDPISEHNRLYWYRQTLGQGPEFLTYFQNEAQLEKSRLLSDRFSAERPKGSFSTLEIQRTEQGDSAMYLCASSLPGQKDDNEQFFGPGTRLTVL.

This clonotype was seen only a few times. The rearrangement links TRBV5-4 to TRBJ2-7; D unclear. The germline gives CDR1 SGHNT, CDR2 YYREEE (reference sequence). V was pared by 2 bases and J by 7 bases, with 7 bases between. The CDR3 has 11 amino acids. For the CDR3, the DNA is TGTGCCAGCAGCTTCGACGGGGAGCAGTACTTC. Protein: CASSFDGEQYF.

The gene calls are TRBV27 and TRBJ1-2; D is unclear. CDR3 size: 16 residues. Germline loops: CDR1 MNHEY, CDR2 SMNVEV (reference sequence). V dropped 3 bases and J dropped 0 bases, with 14 bases sitting between them. The CDR3 here is CASSLRETASNYGYTF. The CDR3 DNA sequence: TGTGCCAGCAGTTTGCGGGAGACTGCCTCTAACTATGGCTACACCTTC.

As concerns this clonotype: The missing conserved phenylalanine or tryptophan at the end of this CDR3 makes a read error likely. The DNA of the CDR3 is TGTGCCAGCAGTTTTGTTCCGGGACAGGGGGCACCGGATACGCAGTATCTT. This sequence encodes CASSFVPGQGAPDTQYL. The gene calls are TRBV28 and TRBJ2-3, with 12 bases fitting TRBD1. Per the germline V gene, CDR1 is MDHEN and CDR2 is SYDVKM. This CDR3 spans 17 amino acids. The junction had 10 bases not matched to a gene; V was cut back by 3 bases and J by 6 bases.

This clonotype was counted many times. V and J are TRBV27 and TRBJ2-2; D might be TRBD1 (5 bases). The CDR3 has 13 amino acids. Trimming shortened V by 3 bases and J by 6 bases, and 8 bases separated the two germline ends. CDR1 is MNHEY, CDR2 SMNVEV, per germline (reference sequence). CDR3 sequence reads: CASSFSGSGELFF. Here the CDR3 DNA reads TGTGCCAGCAGTTTTTCAGGGTCCGGGGAGCTGTTTTTT.

The genes are TRBV6-2 or TRBV6-3 and TRBJ2-2, with D perhaps assigned TRBD1 or TRBD2 (5 bases each). The CDR3 runs to 15 residues. The V end lost 6 bases, the J end lost 2 bases, and 13 bases lay between the germline ends. The germline gives CDR1 MNHEY, CDR2 SVGEGT. CDR3 sequence: CASRLLGVNTGELFF. The CDR3 DNA reads TGTGCCAGCAGACTACTAGGGGTAAACACCGGGGAGCTGTTTTTT.

V is TRBV6-5 and J is TRBJ2-5; D gene uncertain. Germline CDR1 and CDR2: MNHEY and SVGAGI. The CDR3 is 15 residues long. Trimming left V 6 bases short and J 0 bases short, with 14 bases between. The CDR3 protein is CASRPYYKYQETQYF. DNA for the CDR3: TGTGCCAGCAGACCTTACTACAAGTACCAAGAGACCCAGTACTTC.

Worth noting for this clonotype: One end of the junction does not line up with germline, which may come from a read error. The chain uses TRBV12-3 or TRBV12-4 and TRBJ1-2, with D unresolved. The CDR3 length is 15 residues. The CDR3 region is CASGLGLSYNYGYTF. The CDR3 DNA sequence: TGTGCCAGCGGTTTAGGGCTCAGCTACAACTATGGCTACACCTTC.

The chain uses TRBV10-2 and TRBJ2-1; TRBD2 might be the D (6 bases). Trimming stripped 11 bases from V and 0 bases from J, with 17 bases between. The CDR3 spans 15 residues. Germline values: CDR1 WSHSY, CDR2 SAAADI. CDR3 bases: TGCGCCTGCATTGGGGACTTAAGCTCCTACAATGAGCAGTTCTTC. Its translation is CACIGDLSSYNEQFF.

At least ten counts were recorded for this clonotype. The V and J genes are TRBV7-3 and TRBJ2-3, with 10 nucleotides matching TRBD2. The CDR3 spans 18 residues. CDR1 and CDR2 from the germline V gene are SGHTA and FQGTGA. The V segment lost 5 bases and the J segment 4 bases; nucleotides outside the gene matches: 15. CDR3 bases: TGTGCCAGCAGCGGTTGGGCTAGCGGGAGTCCTGCGGCAGATACGCAGTATTTT. Translating it yields CASSGWASGSPAADTQYF.

This clonotype was observed at least ten times. The CDR3 DNA follows: TGCGCCAGCAGCCAACATACAGGGGATAGCTCCTACGAGCAGTACTTC. It specifies CASSQHTGDSSYEQYF. This chain links TRBV4-1 with TRBJ2-7, with 7 bases fitting TRBD1. Looked up from germline, CDR1 is MGHRA and CDR2 is YSYEKL. The J segment lost 0 bases and the V segment lost 2 bases, leaving 7 bases of the junction unmatched. The CDR3 runs 16 residues.

This clonotype was counted only a few times. V is TRBV2 and J is TRBJ1-1; the D is unclear. Between the trimmed V and J ends, which lost 3 bases and 2 bases, there was a span of 7 bases. The CDR3 is 13 residues long. The germline CDR1 and CDR2 sequences are SNHLY and FYNNEI. CDR3 region: CASSEFHNTEAFF. The DNA for the CDR3 is TGTGCCAGCAGTGAGTTCCATAACACTGAAGCTTTCTTT.

With respect to this clonotype: A single base separates this from a much larger clone, so it may be a read error. Lacking the conserved final phenylalanine or tryptophan, this CDR3 likely reflects a read error. The V gene is TRBV7-9, the J gene TRBJ1-1; D is ambiguous. The CDR3 has 14 amino acids. Trimming removed 0 bases at V and 1 base at J, with 6 bases between. Germline V gene lookup returns CDR1 SEHNR and CDR2 FQNEAQ (reference sequence). CDR3 in amino acids: CASSLAPANTEAFS. CDR3 in DNA: TGTGCCAGCAGCTTAGCTCCGGCGAACACTGAAGCTTTCTCT.

This chain links TRBV6-6 with TRBJ2-5; TRBD2 matches 9 bases. From germline, CDR1 is MNHNY and CDR2 SVGAGI (reference sequence). The J segment lost 0 bases and the V segment lost 7 bases, leaving 6 bases of the junction unmatched. CDR3 length: 15 amino acids. Here the CDR3 DNA reads TGTGCCAGCAAACAGCGGGGGGACTACCAAGAGACCCAGTACTTC. Protein sequence: CASKQRGDYQETQYF.

This clonotype was picked up a small number of times. The rearrangement links TRBV2 to TRBJ1-2, with D uncertain. Germline-derived CDR1 and CDR2 are SNHLY and FYNNEI. The ends were cut back, 2 bases at V and 3 bases at J, with 13 bases in the middle. CDR3 length equals 15 residues. CDR3 bases: TGTGCCAGCAGTGAACAGAGATACCCCGACTATGGCTACACCTTC. Its translation: CASSEQRYPDYGYTF.

This chain joins TRBV29-1 and TRBJ1-2; no clear D. Deletions cut 5 bases from V and 4 bases from J, with 14 bases between. The length of the CDR3 is 13 residues. Germline lookup yields CDR1 SQVTM and CDR2 ANQGSEA. The CDR3 coding sequence is TGCAGCGTTCAGGTGGACCCAAGCTATGGCTACACCTTC. This encodes CSVQVDPSYGYTF. The full variable domain, its missing parts supplied by reference TRBV29-1 and TRBJ1-2, is SAVISQKPSRDICQRGTSLTIQCQVDSQVTMMFWYRQQPGQSLTLIATANQGSEATYESGFVIDKFPISRPNLTFSTLTVSNMSPEDSSIYLCSVQVDPSYGYTFGSGTRLTVV.

This clonotype showed up just a few times. The rearrangement uses TRBV5-6 and TRBJ1-6; D gene ambiguous. The CDR3 is made up of 16 amino acids. Trimming removed 2 bases from V and 2 bases from J, with 11 bases in between. CDR1 and CDR2 (germline): SGHDT, YYEEEE. CDR3 bases: TGTGCCAGCAGCTTTTCTACGGCCCCCTATAATTCACCCCTCCACTTT. Amino acid sequence: CASSFSTAPYNSPLHF.

The rearrangement links TRBV27 to TRBJ2-1; D gene ambiguous. Germline-derived CDR1 and CDR2 are MNHEY and SMNVEV (reference sequence). This CDR3 is built from 17 residues. Trimming cost V 5 bases and J 0 bases, with 17 bases left between them. The CDR3 region is CASSTLAVLGSYNEQFF. In nucleotides, the CDR3 is TGTGCCAGCAGTACCTTGGCGGTGCTAGGCTCCTACAATGAGCAGTTCTTC.

This clonotype occurred many times. V usage is TRBV9 and J usage is TRBJ2-5; the D is unclear. The germline gives CDR1 SGDLS, CDR2 YYNGEE. This CDR3 has 11 residues. Trimming shortened V by 5 bases and J by 4 bases, and 6 bases separated the two germline ends. In DNA, the CDR3 is TGTGCCAGCAGTGCTGGAGAGACCCAGTACTTC. Translating gives CASSAGETQYF.

The V and J genes are TRBV6-4 and TRBJ2-3; D is tentatively TRBD1 or TRBD2 (6 bases each). This CDR3 contains 14 residues. The V and J ends lost 10 bases and 6 bases respectively, with 20 bases between them. Per germline, CDR1 MRHNA and CDR2 SNTAGT. CDR3 region: CATGLTGASDTQYF. The CDR3 coding sequence is TGTGCCACCGGACTGACGGGGGCCTCGGATACGCAGTATTTT.

This rearrangement joins TRBV4-3 to TRBJ2-1, with TRBD2 matching 9 bases. The germline gives CDR1 LGHNA, CDR2 YSLEER. CDR3 length: 16 residues. With 0 bases clipped from V and 4 bases from J, the junction kept 4 bases outside the gene matches. CDR3 bases: TGCGCCAGCAGCCAAGAGCCTAGCGGGACATACAATGAGCAGTTCTTC. Protein product: CASSQEPSGTYNEQFF.